Listed below are T cell receptor beta chains from one sample, sequenced in a study of T cell responses to AZD1222 COVID-19 vaccine. Profiled with immunoSEQ multiplex PCR; TCRdb holds only in-frame clones, not every one. This sample has 120,000 or so clones, with 70% to 90% found just once. Sample: peripheral blood, taken on day 0 of AZD1222 vaccination. These receptors all stem from an adult in good health. Each CDR3 is given with its conserved first and last residue. A D gene is named only where the DNA matches it firmly. For some rows the clone size is stated as once, few or many, or as a class when expanded; others skip it.

clone size: .
D gene: .
V gene: TRBV7-2
J gene: TRBJ1-4
CDR3 protein: CASSSPPGEKLFF
CDR3 DNA: TGTGCCAGCAGCTCGCCCCCTGGGGAAAAACTGTTTTTT

clone size: .
D gene: TRBD1
V gene: TRBV4-1
J gene: TRBJ1-1
CDR3 protein: CASTMTGVSTEAFF
CDR3 DNA: TGCGCCAGCACCATGACAGGGGTGAGCACTGAAGCTTTCTTT

clone size: few
D gene: .
V gene: TRBV7-9
J gene: TRBJ2-1
CDR3 protein: CASSLAFDEQFF
CDR3 DNA: TGTGCCAGCAGCCTTGCTTTCGATGAGCAGTTCTTC

clone size: .
D gene: TRBD1
V gene: TRBV7-2
J gene: TRBJ1-6
CDR3 protein: CASSLDRGFYNSPLHF
CDR3 DNA: TGTGCCAGCAGCTTGGACAGGGGGTTCTATAATTCACCCCTCCACTTT

clone size: .
D gene: TRBD1
V gene: TRBV5-4
J gene: TRBJ2-5
CDR3 protein: CASSFGDRGRSETQYF
CDR3 DNA: TGTGCCAGCAGCTTTGGCGACAGGGGGCGGTCGGAGACCCAGTACTTC

clone size: .
D gene: .
V gene: TRBV3-1/TRBV3-2
J gene: TRBJ2-3
CDR3 protein: CASSQASRGDTQYF
CDR3 DNA: TGTGCCAGCAGCCAAGCGTCTCGAGGAGATACGCAGTATTTT

clone size: .
D gene: .
V gene: TRBV11-2
J gene: TRBJ2-7
CDR3 protein: CASSLDLTRAGATYEQYF
CDR3 DNA: TGTGCCAGCAGCTTAGATCTGACTCGGGCGGGGGCGACCTACGAGCAGTACTTC

clone size: .
D gene: .
V gene: TRBV5-1
J gene: TRBJ2-7
CDR3 protein: CASSLDRIYEQYF
CDR3 DNA: TGCGCCAGCAGCTTGGACAGAATTTACGAGCAGTACTTC

clone size: .
D gene: .
V gene: TRBV4-2
J gene: TRBJ2-7
CDR3 protein: CASSPRVSLYEQYF
CDR3 DNA: TGTGCCAGCAGCCCAAGGGTGTCCCTTTACGAGCAGTACTTC

clone size: .
D gene: .
V gene: TRBV3-1/TRBV3-2
J gene: TRBJ1-2
CDR3 protein: CASSLRETRSNGYTF
CDR3 DNA: TGTGCCAGCAGCCTCCGGGAGACCAGATCCAATGGCTACACCTTC

clone size: few
D gene: .
V gene: TRBV5-1
J gene: TRBJ1-2
CDR3 protein: CASSTGAASLGYTF
CDR3 DNA: TGCGCCAGCAGTACCGGGGCCGCGAGTCTGGGCTACACCTTC

clone size: few
D gene: .
V gene: TRBV4-2
J gene: TRBJ1-5
CDR3 protein: CASSQDRQGNQPQHF
CDR3 DNA: TGTGCCAGCAGCCAAGATCGGCAGGGGAATCAGCCCCAGCATTTT

clone size: .
D gene: TRBD1
V gene: TRBV6-4
J gene: TRBJ1-5
CDR3 protein: CASSDSCLRDRTYSNQPQHF
CDR3 DNA: TGTGCCAGCAGTGACTCGTGTCTAAGGGACAGGACTTATAGCAATCAGCCCCAGCATTTT

clone size: .
D gene: .
V gene: TRBV6-5
J gene: TRBJ2-3
CDR3 protein: CASSYWGAGTDTQYF
CDR3 DNA: TGTGCCAGCAGTTACTGGGGTGCGGGCACAGATACGCAGTATTTT

clone size: .
D gene: TRBD2
V gene: TRBV18
J gene: TRBJ2-3
CDR3 protein: CASSPVTTSGGVSDTQYF
CDR3 DNA: TGTGCCAGCTCACCCGTCACCACTAGCGGGGGGGTTTCGGATACGCAGTATTTT

clone size: .
D gene: .
V gene: TRBV14
J gene: TRBJ1-2
CDR3 protein: CASSHNDNLNYGYTF
CDR3 DNA: TGTGCCAGCAGCCACAACGACAACTTGAACTATGGCTACACCTTC

clone size: .
D gene: TRBD2
V gene: TRBV9
J gene: TRBJ2-1
CDR3 protein: CASSVFGTTVTRGYNEQFF
CDR3 DNA: TGTGCCAGCAGCGTATTTGGGACTACCGTAACAAGGGGATACAATGAGCAGTTCTTC

clone size: .
D gene: TRBD1
V gene: TRBV5-1
J gene: TRBJ2-1
CDR3 protein: CASNRGENEQFF
CDR3 DNA: TGCGCCAGCAACAGGGGGGAGAATGAGCAGTTCTTC

clone size: .
D gene: .
V gene: TRBV19
J gene: TRBJ1-1
CDR3 protein: CASNLGTEAFF
CDR3 DNA: TGTGCCAGTAATCTGGGGACTGAAGCTTTCTTT

clone size: .
D gene: .
V gene: TRBV27
J gene: TRBJ2-1
CDR3 protein: CASSFVPASYNEQFF
CDR3 DNA: TGTGCCAGCAGTTTTGTACCGGCCTCCTACAATGAGCAGTTCTTC

clone size: .
D gene: .
V gene: TRBV20-1
J gene: TRBJ2-7
CDR3 protein: CSASPYEQYF
CDR3 DNA: TGCAGTGCTAGTCCCTACGAGCAGTACTTC

clone size: .
D gene: TRBD1
V gene: TRBV18
J gene: TRBJ1-5
CDR3 protein: CASSPETGGKQPQHF
CDR3 DNA: TGTGCCAGCTCACCAGAAACAGGGGGCAAACAGCCCCAGCATTTT

clone size: many
D gene: .
V gene: TRBV7-6
J gene: TRBJ2-2
CDR3 protein: CASSLQDARIRTGELFF
CDR3 DNA: TGTGCCAGCAGCTTACAGGACGCCCGAATACGCACCGGGGAGCTGTTTTTT

clone size: .
D gene: .
V gene: TRBV5-1
J gene: TRBJ1-6
CDR3 protein: CASSLAGPGNSPLHF
CDR3 DNA: TGCGCCAGCAGCTTGGCGGGCCCTGGGAATTCACCCCTCCACTTT

clone size: .
D gene: TRBD1
V gene: TRBV2
J gene: TRBJ1-2
CDR3 protein: CASTGQGHYGYTF
CDR3 DNA: TGTGCCAGCACTGGACAGGGACACTATGGCTACACCTTC

clone size: .
D gene: .
V gene: TRBV7-8
J gene: TRBJ2-5
CDR3 protein: CASSLRGVSQETQYF
CDR3 DNA: TGTGCCAGCAGCTTACGTGGTGTATCCCAAGAGACCCAGTACTTC

clone size: .
D gene: .
V gene: TRBV18
J gene: TRBJ1-2
CDR3 protein: CASSPEGDYYGYTF
CDR3 DNA: TGTGCCAGCTCACCAGAGGGGGATTACTATGGCTACACCTTC

clone size: .
D gene: .
V gene: TRBV10-3
J gene: TRBJ1-2
CDR3 protein: CAISESKGGYTF
CDR3 DNA: TGTGCCATCAGTGAGTCAAAGGGTGGCTACACCTTC

clone size: .
D gene: .
V gene: TRBV7-2
J gene: TRBJ2-2
CDR3 protein: CASSLRANTGELFF
CDR3 DNA: TGTGCCAGCAGCTTACGGGCCAACACCGGGGAGCTGTTTTTT

clone size: .
D gene: .
V gene: TRBV5-1
J gene: TRBJ2-3
CDR3 protein: CASSFPPGSTDTQYF
CDR3 DNA: TGCGCCAGCAGCTTTCCCCCGGGGTCCACAGATACGCAGTATTTT

clone size: .
D gene: .
V gene: TRBV4-1
J gene: TRBJ2-7
CDR3 protein: CASSLQQGPGSRNEQYF
CDR3 DNA: TGCGCCAGCAGCCTACAACAGGGACCCGGGAGTCGAAACGAGCAGTACTTC

clone size: .
D gene: .
V gene: TRBV6-5
J gene: TRBJ1-2
CDR3 protein: CASSYPSGAGYTF
CDR3 DNA: TGTGCCAGCAGTTACCCCTCGGGTGCTGGCTACACCTTC

clone size: many
D gene: .
V gene: TRBV6-4
J gene: TRBJ1-1
CDR3 protein: CASSDSVRKNTEAFF
CDR3 DNA: TGTGCCAGCAGTGACTCAGTACGGAAGAACACTGAAGCTTTCTTT

clone size: .
D gene: .
V gene: TRBV19
J gene: TRBJ2-5
CDR3 protein: CASSISQGHQETQYF
CDR3 DNA: TGTGCCAGTAGTATTTCCCAGGGTCACCAAGAGACCCAGTACTTC

clone size: .
D gene: .
V gene: TRBV5-6
J gene: TRBJ2-3
CDR3 protein: CASSRGDTDTQYF
CDR3 DNA: TGTGCCAGCAGCCGAGGAGACACAGATACGCAGTATTTT

clone size: .
D gene: .
V gene: TRBV29-1
J gene: TRBJ1-1
CDR3 protein: CSVVQLNTEAFF
CDR3 DNA: TGCAGCGTTGTGCAGCTGAACACTGAAGCTTTCTTT

clone size: .
D gene: .
V gene: TRBV11-3
J gene: TRBJ1-2
CDR3 protein: CASSFSWGNYGYTF
CDR3 DNA: TGTGCCAGCAGCTTTTCCTGGGGTAACTATGGCTACACCTTC

clone size: .
D gene: .
V gene: TRBV4-3
J gene: TRBJ1-6
CDR3 protein: CASSQEGAYSPLHF
CDR3 DNA: TGCGCCAGCAGCCAAGAAGGGGCCTATTCACCCCTCCACTTT

clone size: once
D gene: .
V gene: TRBV19
J gene: TRBJ1-1
CDR3 protein: CASSVGGNTEAFF
CDR3 DNA: TGTGCCAGTAGTGTCGGGGGGAACACTGAAGCTTTCTTT

clone size: .
D gene: .
V gene: TRBV11-2
J gene: TRBJ2-3
CDR3 protein: CASRGRGAQYF
CDR3 DNA: TGTGCCAGCAGGGGAAGAGGGGCGCAGTATTTT

clone size: .
D gene: TRBD1
V gene: TRBV5-5
J gene: TRBJ1-4
CDR3 protein: CASSSQGAREKLFF
CDR3 DNA: TGTGCCAGCAGCTCCCAGGGGGCGCGGGAAAAACTGTTTTTT

clone size: few
D gene: .
V gene: TRBV25-1
J gene: TRBJ1-2
CDR3 protein: CASSEIGGYTF
CDR3 DNA: TGTGCCAGCAGTGAAATTGGTGGCTACACCTTC

clone size: .
D gene: TRBD1
V gene: TRBV19
J gene: TRBJ1-5
CDR3 protein: CASNTDRGFGPQHF
CDR3 DNA: TGTGCCAGTAACACCGACAGGGGGTTTGGGCCCCAGCATTTT

clone size: .
D gene: .
V gene: TRBV7-8
J gene: TRBJ2-7
CDR3 protein: CASSPRSPSYEQYF
CDR3 DNA: TGTGCCAGCAGCCCCCGTTCGCCCTCCTACGAGCAGTACTTC

clone size: .
D gene: TRBD2
V gene: TRBV4-2
J gene: TRBJ2-4
CDR3 protein: CASSQALSGGQNIQYF
CDR3 DNA: TGTGCCAGCAGCCAAGCCCTGAGCGGGGGACAAAACATTCAGTACTTC

clone size: .
D gene: .
V gene: TRBV4-3
J gene: TRBJ2-7
CDR3 protein: CASSQGGGEQYF
CDR3 DNA: TGCGCCAGCAGCCAAGGCGGCGGTGAGCAGTACTTC

clone size: once
D gene: .
V gene: TRBV5-5
J gene: TRBJ2-2
CDR3 protein: CASSPRQLANTGELFF
CDR3 DNA: TGTGCCAGCAGCCCCAGACAGCTCGCGAACACCGGGGAGCTGTTTTTT

clone size: .
D gene: TRBD1
V gene: TRBV28
J gene: TRBJ2-2
CDR3 protein: CASRPGDRRGTGELFF
CDR3 DNA: TGTGCCAGCAGACCCGGGGACAGGCGAGGGACCGGGGAGCTGTTTTTT

clone size: .
D gene: .
V gene: TRBV5-1
J gene: TRBJ2-1
CDR3 protein: CASKIRGAGLHEQFF
CDR3 DNA: TGCGCCAGCAAGATTCGGGGGGCCGGTTTACATGAGCAGTTCTTC

clone size: .
D gene: .
V gene: TRBV9
J gene: TRBJ1-3
CDR3 protein: CASSVGTTATGNTIYF
CDR3 DNA: TGTGCCAGCAGCGTAGGTACGACAGCAACTGGAAACACCATATATTTT

clone size: once
D gene: .
V gene: TRBV2
J gene: TRBJ1-4
CDR3 protein: CASSEDETPFGATNEKLFF
CDR3 DNA: TGTGCCAGCAGTGAAGACGAGACGCCCTTCGGGGCAACTAATGAAAAACTGTTTTTT

clone size: .
D gene: .
V gene: TRBV5-5
J gene: TRBJ2-3
CDR3 protein: CASSSFGRWTDTQYF
CDR3 DNA: TGTGCCAGCAGCTCGTTCGGTCGCTGGACAGATACGCAGTATTTT

clone size: .
D gene: .
V gene: TRBV9
J gene: TRBJ1-2
CDR3 protein: CASSVEGSTYGYTF
CDR3 DNA: TGTGCCAGCAGCGTAGAGGGCAGTACCTATGGCTACACCTTC

clone size: .
D gene: .
V gene: TRBV6-2/TRBV6-3
J gene: TRBJ1-5
CDR3 protein: CASTPKGYSNQPQHF
CDR3 DNA: TGTGCCAGCACCCCCAAGGGATATAGCAATCAGCCCCAGCATTTT

clone size: .
D gene: .
V gene: TRBV29-1
J gene: TRBJ1-6
CDR3 protein: CSVRQASNSPLHF
CDR3 DNA: TGCAGCGTTAGACAGGCAAGCAATTCACCCCTCCACTTT

clone size: few
D gene: .
V gene: TRBV3-1/TRBV3-2
J gene: TRBJ1-6
CDR3 protein: CASSQEVGGVLPLHF
CDR3 DNA: TGTGCCAGCAGCCAAGAGGTGGGGGGTGTGTTACCCCTCCACTTT

clone size: .
D gene: TRBD1
V gene: TRBV25-1
J gene: TRBJ1-1
CDR3 protein: CASSDSTGRDTEAFF
CDR3 DNA: TGTGCCAGCAGTGATTCGACAGGGAGGGACACTGAAGCTTTCTTT